A selection of T cell receptor beta chains follows, all from one sample in a study of memory CD4+ T cells and cytomegalovirus serostatus. Sequenced by immunoSEQ multiplex PCR; TCRdb stores in-frame clones only, minus some. The repertoire holds about 75,000 clones, with roughly three quarters as singletons. The source material was memory CD4+ T cells from blood. All receptors derive from an adult in good health and CMV-seropositive. The CDR3 runs from the conserved cysteine through the conserved F or W. Fields, in order: D gene, V gene, clone size, J gene, CDR3 protein, CDR3 DNA. The D gene is left open where the match is weak. Size is stated for part of the rows, as once, few or many counts, or as a class when the clone is expanded.

TRBD2	TRBV4-1	once	TRBJ2-7	CASSHPYRGVYEQYF	TGCGCCAGCAGCCATCCCTATCGGGGGGTCTACGAGCAGTACTTC
NA	TRBV28	NA	TRBJ1-1	CASSSIGGGTEAFF	TGTGCCAGCAGTTCTATTGGGGGAGGGACTGAAGCTTTCTTT
NA	TRBV5-1	NA	TRBJ1-1	CASSLVGGSDTEAFF	TGCGCCAGCAGCTTGGTTGGGGGCTCTGACACTGAAGCTTTCTTT
TRBD1	TRBV18	NA	TRBJ2-7	CASSPMGQAYEQYF	TGTGCCAGCTCACCGATGGGACAGGCCTACGAGCAGTACTTC
TRBD1	TRBV5-4	few	TRBJ1-1	CASSLPGQGNTEAFF	TGTGCCAGCAGCTTGCCGGGACAGGGGAACACTGAAGCTTTCTTT
NA	TRBV10-1	NA	TRBJ2-3	CASSESRTGLTDTQYF	TGCGCCAGCAGTGAGTCGCGGACAGGACTAACAGATACGCAGTATTTT
TRBD2	TRBV6-6	NA	TRBJ2-3	CASSYAGTNTDTQYF	TGTGCCAGCAGTTACGCGGGGACTAACACAGATACGCAGTATTTT
TRBD1	TRBV5-6	NA	TRBJ2-5	CASSFYQGAGETQYF	TGTGCCAGCAGCTTCTACCAGGGGGCGGGGGAGACCCAGTACTTC
TRBD1	TRBV5-1	few	TRBJ1-6	CASSFTGGNSPLHF	TGCGCCAGCAGCTTTACAGGGGGCAATTCACCCCTCCACTTT
NA	TRBV10-2	NA	TRBJ1-2	CASSVANYGYTF	TGCGCCAGCAGTGTAGCTAACTATGGCTACACCTTC
NA	TRBV9	NA	TRBJ2-1	CASSVVSYNEQFF	TGTGCCAGCAGCGTAGTATCCTACAATGAGCAGTTCTTC
NA	TRBV5-1	once	TRBJ1-3	CASSSDGPMGGNTIYF	TGCGCCAGCAGCTCGGACGGTCCAATGGGGGGAAACACCATATATTTT
NA	TRBV2	NA	TRBJ1-2	CASMADSNYGYTF	TGTGCCAGCATGGCTGACAGTAACTATGGCTACACCTTC
TRBD1	TRBV7-8	NA	TRBJ1-4	CASSTTRDRGGPKLFF	TGTGCCAGCAGCACCACCCGGGACAGGGGGGGGCCGAAACTGTTTTTT
NA	TRBV5-5	NA	TRBJ1-1	CASSSKTVMNTEAFF	TGTGCCAGCAGCAGTAAGACAGTCATGAACACTGAAGCTTTCTTT
NA	TRBV27	NA	TRBJ2-5	CASSWGGAGLYQETQYF	TGTGCCAGCAGTTGGGGGGGGGCTGGGCTGTACCAAGAGACCCAGTACTTC
NA	TRBV5-6	few	TRBJ1-1	CASSRRGTNTEAFF	TGTGCCAGCAGCAGAAGGGGTACGAACACTGAAGCTTTCTTT
NA	TRBV5-1	NA	TRBJ2-5	CASSFSREDTQYF	TGCGCCAGCAGCTTTAGCAGGGAAGACACCCAGTACTTC
TRBD1	TRBV6-5	NA	TRBJ1-2	CASRGSQGDGYTF	TGTGCCAGCAGAGGATCCCAGGGGGATGGCTACACCTTC
NA	TRBV5-6	NA	TRBJ2-7	CASSSQVEQYF	TGTGCCAGCAGCTCACAGGTTGAGCAGTACTTC
NA	TRBV11-2	NA	TRBJ1-5	CASSQLTGGGQPQHF	TGTGCCAGCAGCCAACTTACGGGGGGCGGTCAGCCCCAGCATTTT
NA	TRBV18	NA	TRBJ2-2	CASSADSTNTGELFF	TGTGCCAGCTCGGCTGACTCAACGAACACCGGGGAGCTGTTTTTT
NA	TRBV10-2	NA	TRBJ2-7	CASSGREGEQYF	TGCGCCAGCAGTGGCAGGGAAGGCGAGCAGTACTTC
TRBD1	TRBV5-1	NA	TRBJ1-5	CATQDRWKLEWPQHF	TGCGCCACCCAGGACAGGTGGAAGCTAGAGTGGCCCCAGCATTTT
NA	TRBV5-1	NA	TRBJ1-4	CASSLGGREKLFF	TGCGCCAGCAGCTTGGGCGGCAGGGAAAAACTGTTTTTT
TRBD1	TRBV5-6	once	TRBJ1-4	CASSLGGQGGEKLFF	TGTGCCAGCAGCTTGGGAGGCCAGGGGGGTGAAAAACTGTTTTTT
NA	TRBV19	few	TRBJ1-2	CASSAQNYGYTF	TGTGCCAGTAGTGCACAAAACTATGGCTACACCTTC
NA	TRBV5-8	NA	TRBJ1-4	CASGRLNEKLFF	TGTGCCAGCGGGCGGCTTAATGAAAAACTGTTTTTT
NA	TRBV4-3	NA	TRBJ1-2	CASSQGATATLYGYTF	TGCGCCAGCAGCCAAGGTGCCACAGCCACTTTATATGGCTACACCTTC
NA	TRBV28	NA	TRBJ2-5	CAVNRGNVETQYF	TGTGCCGTCAACCGGGGGAATGTAGAGACCCAGTACTTC
NA	TRBV6-1	NA	TRBJ1-2	CASSESGYGYTF	TGTGCCAGCAGTGAATCGGGCTATGGCTACACCTTC
NA	TRBV29-1	NA	TRBJ1-5	CSVGGLGNQPQHF	TGCAGCGTTGGGGGGTTAGGCAATCAGCCCCAGCATTTT
NA	TRBV2	NA	TRBJ2-2	CASSERLAGGELFF	TGTGCCAGCAGTGAGCGCCTAGCTGGCGGGGAGCTGTTTTTT
NA	TRBV4-1	NA	TRBJ1-5	CASSQFPRQPQHF	TGCGCCAGCAGCCAGTTCCCTCGGCAGCCCCAGCATTTT
TRBD2	TRBV5-6	few	TRBJ2-3	CASSLVLAGDTDTQYF	TGTGCCAGCAGCTTGGTGCTAGCGGGAGACACAGATACGCAGTATTTT
NA	TRBV30	few	TRBJ2-2	CAWSVSRYTGELFF	TGTGCCTGGAGTGTATCGCGATACACCGGGGAGCTGTTTTTT
NA	TRBV4-1	NA	TRBJ2-3	CASSHPIREDTQYF	TGCGCCAGCAGCCACCCAATCAGAGAAGATACGCAGTATTTT
NA	TRBV5-1	NA	TRBJ2-2	CASSFDSNTGELFF	TGCGCCAGCAGCTTCGACAGTAACACCGGGGAGCTGTTTTTT
NA	TRBV30	NA	TRBJ2-2	CAWAAGELFF	TGTGCCTGGGCGGCCGGGGAGCTGTTTTTT
TRBD1	TRBV6-5	NA	TRBJ1-5	CASRGQGGNQPQHF	TGTGCCAGCAGGGGACAGGGCGGCAATCAGCCCCAGCATTTT
NA	TRBV20-1	NA	TRBJ1-2	CSASQGTGYTF	TGCAGTGCAAGTCAGGGGACGGGCTACACCTTC
NA	TRBV4-1	few	TRBJ1-5	CASSQDGSEGNQPQHF	TGCGCCAGCAGCCAAGATGGGTCGGAGGGCAATCAGCCCCAGCATTTT
TRBD1	TRBV5-6	NA	TRBJ1-3	CASSSTGRQGGNTIYF	TGTGCCAGCAGCTCGACAGGGAGGCAGGGTGGAAACACCATATATTTT
TRBD1	TRBV6-1	NA	TRBJ1-1	CASRDREYTEAFF	TGTGCCAGCAGAGACAGGGAATACACTGAAGCTTTCTTT
TRBD1	TRBV7-9	few	TRBJ1-1	CASSRGDRAEAFF	TGTGCCAGCAGCCGAGGGGACAGGGCTGAAGCTTTCTTT
NA	TRBV18	NA	TRBJ1-4	CASSPRDGTNEKLFF	TGTGCCAGCTCACCAAGGGACGGTACTAATGAAAAACTGTTTTTT
NA	TRBV4-3	once	TRBJ2-5	CASSLAKAVGETQYF	TGCGCCAGCAGTCTAGCCAAGGCGGTTGGGGAGACCCAGTACTTC
TRBD1	TRBV28	once	TRBJ1-5	CASSSVTDRVKDQPQHF	TGTGCCAGCAGTTCCGTTACAGACAGGGTGAAGGATCAGCCCCAGCATTTT
TRBD2	TRBV27	NA	TRBJ2-3	CASRRIAGTSVLDTQYF	TGTGCCAGCCGGAGAATCGCCGGGACTAGCGTCCTCGATACGCAGTATTTT
TRBD1	TRBV27	once	TRBJ2-5	CASSRGQGAAQETQYF	TGTGCCAGCAGTCGGGGGCAGGGGGCTGCTCAAGAGACCCAGTACTTC
NA	TRBV12-5	NA	TRBJ2-2	CASGYGSGYGELFF	TGTGCTAGTGGTTATGGCTCGGGGTACGGGGAGCTGTTTTTT
TRBD1	TRBV7-2	NA	TRBJ1-1	CASNKNSGGGNTEAFF	TGTGCCAGCAACAAAAACTCAGGGGGGGGGAACACTGAAGCTTTCTTT
TRBD1	TRBV5-5	NA	TRBJ2-7	CASSLARQGTYEQYF	TGTGCCAGCAGCTTGGCGAGACAGGGTACCTACGAGCAGTACTTC
NA	TRBV7-2	NA	TRBJ2-4	CASSSTRNIQYF	TGTGCCAGCAGCTCCACCAGAAACATTCAGTACTTC
TRBD1	TRBV30	once	TRBJ1-1	CAWSGMGTGGTEAFF	TGTGCCTGGAGTGGGATGGGGACAGGGGGCACTGAAGCTTTCTTT
NA	TRBV30	NA	TRBJ1-5	CAWTEGANQPQHF	TGTGCCTGGACGGAAGGGGCTAATCAGCCCCAGCATTTT
NA	TRBV4-1	NA	TRBJ2-4	CASSQDRGAKNIQYF	TGCGCCAGCAGCCAAGATCGGGGGGCCAAAAACATTCAGTACTTC
NA	TRBV5-4	NA	TRBJ2-2	CASSLGVTGELFF	TGTGCCAGCAGCTTGGGGGTCACCGGGGAGCTGTTTTTT
NA	TRBV15	NA	TRBJ1-1	CATSREGESTEAFF	TGTGCCACCAGCAGAGAGGGGGAGAGCACTGAAGCTTTCTTT